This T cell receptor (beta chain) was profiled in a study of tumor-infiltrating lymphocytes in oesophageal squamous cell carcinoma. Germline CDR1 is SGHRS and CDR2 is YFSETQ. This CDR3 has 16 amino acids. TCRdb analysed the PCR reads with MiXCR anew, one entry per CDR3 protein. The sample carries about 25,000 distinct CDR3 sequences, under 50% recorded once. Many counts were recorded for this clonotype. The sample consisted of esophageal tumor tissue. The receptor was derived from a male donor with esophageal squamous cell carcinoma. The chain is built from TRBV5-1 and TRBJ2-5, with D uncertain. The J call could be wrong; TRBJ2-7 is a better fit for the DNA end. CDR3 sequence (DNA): TGCGCCAGCAGCTTGGCCGGCCAAGCTGGGGTTCGCGAGCAGTACTTC. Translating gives CASSLAGQAGVREQYF.